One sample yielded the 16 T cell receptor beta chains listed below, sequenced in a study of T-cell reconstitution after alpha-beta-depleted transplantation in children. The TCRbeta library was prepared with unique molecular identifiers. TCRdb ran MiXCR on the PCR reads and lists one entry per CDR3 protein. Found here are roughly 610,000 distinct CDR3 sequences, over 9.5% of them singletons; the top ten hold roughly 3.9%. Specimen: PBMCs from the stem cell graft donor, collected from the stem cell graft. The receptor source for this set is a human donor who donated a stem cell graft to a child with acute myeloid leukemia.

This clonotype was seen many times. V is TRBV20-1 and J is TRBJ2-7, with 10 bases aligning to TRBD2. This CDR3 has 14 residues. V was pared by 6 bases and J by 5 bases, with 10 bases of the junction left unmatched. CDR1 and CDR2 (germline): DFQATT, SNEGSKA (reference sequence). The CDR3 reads CSADPGLALHEQYF. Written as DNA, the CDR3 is TGCAGTGCAGACCCGGGACTAGCGCTCCACGAGCAGTACTTC.

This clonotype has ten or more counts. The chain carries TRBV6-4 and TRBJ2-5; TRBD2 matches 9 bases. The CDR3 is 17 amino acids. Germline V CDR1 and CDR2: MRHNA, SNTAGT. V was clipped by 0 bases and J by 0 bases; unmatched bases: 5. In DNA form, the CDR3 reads TGTGCCAGCAGTGACTCAACTAGCGGGTTGTACCAAGAGACCCAGTACTTC. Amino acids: CASSDSTSGLYQETQYF.

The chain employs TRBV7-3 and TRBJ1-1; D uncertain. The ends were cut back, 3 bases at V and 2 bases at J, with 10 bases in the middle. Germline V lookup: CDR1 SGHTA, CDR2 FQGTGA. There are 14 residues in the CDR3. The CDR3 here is CASSFGQSNTEAFF. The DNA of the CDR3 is TGTGCCAGCAGCTTCGGGCAGAGTAACACTGAAGCTTTCTTT.

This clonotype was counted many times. The CDR3: CASSLEASGSYEQYF. The DNA of the CDR3 is TGTGCCAGCAGCTTAGAGGCTAGCGGGAGCTACGAGCAGTACTTC. The chain is built from TRBV7-2 and TRBJ2-7; 10 bases map to TRBD2. The V and J ends lost 1 base and 3 bases, in that order; junction bases with no gene match: 3. The length of the CDR3 is 15 residues. Germline CDR1 and CDR2: SGHTA and FQGNSA.

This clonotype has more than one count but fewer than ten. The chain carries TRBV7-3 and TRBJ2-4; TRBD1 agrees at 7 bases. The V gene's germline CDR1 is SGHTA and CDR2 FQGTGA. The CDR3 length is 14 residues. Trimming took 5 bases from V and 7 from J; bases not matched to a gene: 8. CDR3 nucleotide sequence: TGTGCCAGCAGCATGACAGGGCTCAATAACATTCAGTACTTC. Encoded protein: CASSMTGLNNIQYF.

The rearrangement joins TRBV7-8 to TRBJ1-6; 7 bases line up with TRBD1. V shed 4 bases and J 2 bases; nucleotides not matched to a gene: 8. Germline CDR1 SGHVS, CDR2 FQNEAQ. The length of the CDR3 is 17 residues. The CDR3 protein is CASSSTTGVTYNSPLHF. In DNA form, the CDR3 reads TGTGCCAGCAGCTCGACCACAGGGGTAACCTATAATTCACCCCTCCACTTT.

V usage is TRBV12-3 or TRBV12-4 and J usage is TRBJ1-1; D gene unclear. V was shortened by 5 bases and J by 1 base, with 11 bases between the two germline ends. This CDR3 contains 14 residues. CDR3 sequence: CASSPQVTNTEAFF. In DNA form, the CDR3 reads TGTGCCAGCAGTCCCCAGGTTACGAACACTGAAGCTTTCTTT.

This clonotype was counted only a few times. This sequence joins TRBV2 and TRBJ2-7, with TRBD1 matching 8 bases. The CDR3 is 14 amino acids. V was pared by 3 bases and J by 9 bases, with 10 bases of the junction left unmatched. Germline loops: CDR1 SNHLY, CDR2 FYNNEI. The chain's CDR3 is CASSDRGQGKGQYF. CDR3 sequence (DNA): TGTGCCAGCAGTGACCGCGGACAGGGAAAAGGGCAGTACTTC.

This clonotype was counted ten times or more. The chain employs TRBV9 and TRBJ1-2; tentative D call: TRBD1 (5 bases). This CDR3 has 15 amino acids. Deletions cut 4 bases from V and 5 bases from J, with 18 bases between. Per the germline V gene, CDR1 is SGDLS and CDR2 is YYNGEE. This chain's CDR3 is CASSPRGTDPYGYTF. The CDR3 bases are TGTGCCAGCAGCCCGAGAGGGACGGATCCTTATGGCTACACCTTC. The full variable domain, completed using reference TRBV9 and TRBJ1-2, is DSGVTQTPKHLITATGQRVTLRCSPRSGDLSVYWYQQSLDQGLQFLIQYYNGEERAKGNILERFSAQQFPDLHSELNLSSLELGDSALYFCASSPRGTDPYGYTFGSGTRLTVV.

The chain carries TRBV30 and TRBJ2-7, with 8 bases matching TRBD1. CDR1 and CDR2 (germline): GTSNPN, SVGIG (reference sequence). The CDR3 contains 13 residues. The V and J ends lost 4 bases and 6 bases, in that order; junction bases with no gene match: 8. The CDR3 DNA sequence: TGTGCCTGGAATCCGGGACAGGTGGGCGAGCAGTACTTC. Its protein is CAWNPGQVGEQYF.

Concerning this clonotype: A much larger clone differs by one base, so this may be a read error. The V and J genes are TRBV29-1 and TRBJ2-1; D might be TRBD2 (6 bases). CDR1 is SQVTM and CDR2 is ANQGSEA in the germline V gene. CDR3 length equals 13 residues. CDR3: CSVIGRRYNDQFF. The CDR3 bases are TGCAGCGTGATAGGGAGGCGGTACAATGATCAGTTCTTC.

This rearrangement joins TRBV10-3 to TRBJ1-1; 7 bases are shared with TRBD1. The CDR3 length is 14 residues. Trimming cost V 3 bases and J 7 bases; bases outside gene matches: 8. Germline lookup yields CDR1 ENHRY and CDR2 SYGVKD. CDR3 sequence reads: CAISDPRGGFEAFF. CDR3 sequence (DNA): TGTGCCATCAGTGACCCCAGGGGGGGATTTGAAGCTTTCTTT.

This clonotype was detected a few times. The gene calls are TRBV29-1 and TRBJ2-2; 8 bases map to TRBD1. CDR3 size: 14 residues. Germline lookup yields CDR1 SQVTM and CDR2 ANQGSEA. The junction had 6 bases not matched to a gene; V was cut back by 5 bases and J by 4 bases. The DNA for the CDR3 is TGCAGCGTTCAGAGACAGGGGATCACCGGGGAGCTGTTTTTT. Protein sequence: CSVQRQGITGELFF.

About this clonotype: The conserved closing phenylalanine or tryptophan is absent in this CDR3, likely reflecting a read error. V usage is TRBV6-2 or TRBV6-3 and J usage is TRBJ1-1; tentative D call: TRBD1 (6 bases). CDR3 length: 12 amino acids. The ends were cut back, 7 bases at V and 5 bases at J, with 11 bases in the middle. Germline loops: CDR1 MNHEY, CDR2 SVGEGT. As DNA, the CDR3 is TGTGCCAGCATACAGGGTCTTACTGAAGCTTTCGTT. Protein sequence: CASIQGLTEAFV.

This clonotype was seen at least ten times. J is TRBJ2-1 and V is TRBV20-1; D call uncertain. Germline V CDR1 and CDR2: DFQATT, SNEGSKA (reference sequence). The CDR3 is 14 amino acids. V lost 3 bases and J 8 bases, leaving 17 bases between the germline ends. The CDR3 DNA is TGCAGTGCTAGGACTCCGCTTCCGGTGGATGAGCAGTTCTTC. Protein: CSARTPLPVDEQFF.

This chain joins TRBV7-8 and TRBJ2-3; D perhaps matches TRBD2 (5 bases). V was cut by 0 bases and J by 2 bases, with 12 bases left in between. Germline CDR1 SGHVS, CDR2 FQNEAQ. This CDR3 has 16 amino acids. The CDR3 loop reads CASSLAPGISTDTQYF. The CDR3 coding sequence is TGTGCCAGCAGCTTAGCCCCCGGGATCTCCACAGATACGCAGTATTTT.